Following are 5 T cell receptor beta chains from one sample sequenced in a study of CD8 T cell repertoires and HIV-1 epitope variants. Measured with immunoSEQ multiplex PCR; TCRdb has only the in-frame clones, and not every one. Here the sample spans fewer than 6,500 clones, 55% to 80% being singletons. For these receptors, no antigen is known. What was sequenced was cultured CD8+ T cells derived from PBMCs. These receptors all come from a male donor with HIV.

The V call is TRBV19, the J call TRBJ2-7; D might be TRBD1 (7 bases). The length of the CDR3 is 15 residues. V was pared by 1 base and J by 3 bases, with 13 bases between. The V gene's germline CDR1 is LNHDA and CDR2 SQIVND (reference sequence). The CDR3 here is CASSIAGDSLYEQYF. CDR3 nucleotides: TGTGCCAGTAGTATAGCGGGGGACAGCCTCTACGAGCAGTACTTC.

The CDR3 spells CASSPTGLADEQYF. Here the CDR3 DNA reads TGTGCCAGCTCACCGACGGGACTAGCGGATGAGCAGTACTTC. The rearrangement links TRBV18 to TRBJ2-7; 11 bases fit TRBD2. CDR1 KGHSH and CDR2 LQKENI come from the germline V gene. This CDR3 spans 14 amino acids. The junction had 5 bases not matched to a gene; V was cut back by 3 bases and J by 7 bases.

For this clone: The germline gene is not matched at one end of the junction; a read error may be the cause. The chain combines TRBV12-5 with TRBJ1-1; no clear D gene. The CDR3 totals 8 residues. Germline values: CDR1 LGHNT, CDR2 FRNRAP. The chain's CDR3 is CVTRGAFF. DNA of the CDR3: TGCGTCACGCGAGGCGCTTTCTTT.

This clone was seen once. The chain employs TRBV16 and TRBJ2-7, with 8 bases aligning to TRBD1. This CDR3 spans 17 amino acids. Looked up from germline, CDR1 is KGHSY and CDR2 is FQNENV. The trim removed 4 bases at V and 9 bases at J, leaving 20 bases unmatched. For the CDR3, the DNA is TGTGCCAGCAGCCCTCGGGACAGGTCTGGGCACTACGTAGCGCAGTACTTC. As protein: CASSPRDRSGHYVAQYF.

The chain uses TRBV9 and TRBJ2-5, with a tentative D call TRBD1 (6 bases). Germline V gene data show CDR1 as SGDLS and CDR2 as YYNGEE. The CDR3 sequence is 15 residues long. Trimming removed 4 bases at V and 0 bases at J, with 13 bases between. As DNA, the CDR3 is TGTGCCAGCAGCTTAGGGACACTGTACCAAGAGACCCAGTACTTC. This translates into CASSLGTLYQETQYF.